Listed below are T cell receptor beta chains from one sample, sequenced in a study of T cell repertoires in cytomegalovirus infection. TCRdb called the reads again in MiXCR, with one record for every CDR3 protein. The repertoire holds approximately 750,000 distinct CDR3 sequences, with roughly 35% as singletons. The sequencing sample was made of PBMCs. Every receptor here comes from a human donor in good health (CMV status not recorded). Some clones in this sample may be carry-over from other donors' samples. CDR3s include the opening cysteine and the closing phenylalanine or tryptophan. The D gene is left open where the match is weak. Expanded clones are given a class, and other clones once, few, many or no size at all.

CDR3 protein: CASSHGRGPSYEQYF
CDR3 DNA: TGCGCCAGCAGTCACGGCAGGGGCCCCTCCTACGAGCAGTACTTC
D gene: NA
V gene: TRBV4-1
clone size: few
J gene: TRBJ2-7

CDR3 protein: CASSFWVAGASLTTQYF
CDR3 DNA: TGTGCCAGCAGCTTTTGGGTAGCGGGGGCCTCCTTGACTACGCAGTATTTT
D gene: TRBD2
V gene: TRBV7-2
clone size: many
J gene: TRBJ2-3

CDR3 protein: CAISKTENTEAFF
CDR3 DNA: TGTGCCATCAGCAAGACAGAGAACACTGAAGCTTTCTTT
D gene: NA
V gene: TRBV10-3
clone size: NA
J gene: TRBJ1-1

CDR3 protein: CASSFETAPVGELFF
CDR3 DNA: TGTGCCAGCAGCTTCGAGACCGCCCCGGTCGGGGAGCTGTTTTTT
D gene: NA
V gene: TRBV7-6
clone size: NA
J gene: TRBJ2-2

CDR3 protein: CASSPGGFGNQPQHF
CDR3 DNA: TGTGCCAGCAGTCCGGGGGGGTTTGGCAATCAGCCCCAGCATTTT
D gene: NA
V gene: TRBV28
clone size: NA
J gene: TRBJ1-5

CDR3 protein: CASSWDRENYGYTF
CDR3 DNA: TGTGCCAGCAGTTGGGACAGGGAAAACTATGGCTACACCTTC
D gene: TRBD1
V gene: TRBV28
clone size: few
J gene: TRBJ1-2

CDR3 protein: CASSPYRGPQPQHF
CDR3 DNA: TGTGCCAGCAGCCCATACAGGGGACCTCAGCCCCAGCATTTT
D gene: TRBD1
V gene: TRBV7-2
clone size: NA
J gene: TRBJ1-5

CDR3 protein: CASSGARDRSTDTQYF
CDR3 DNA: TGTGCCAGCAGCGGAGCACGGGACAGAAGCACAGATACGCAGTATTTT
D gene: TRBD1
V gene: TRBV5-6
clone size: few
J gene: TRBJ2-3

CDR3 protein: CASSLVSGAEQFF
CDR3 DNA: TGTGCCAGCAGCTTAGTTAGCGGGGCCGAGCAGTTCTTC
D gene: TRBD2
V gene: TRBV5-4
clone size: NA
J gene: TRBJ2-1

CDR3 protein: CSAKRQGGLKMLNTEAFF
CDR3 DNA: TGCAGTGCTAAGAGACAGGGGGGTCTAAAAATGTTGAACACTGAAGCTTTCTTT
D gene: TRBD1
V gene: TRBV20-1
clone size: NA
J gene: TRBJ1-1

CDR3 protein: CASSLGQGLNEQFF
CDR3 DNA: TGTGCCAGCAGTTTGGGTCAGGGTCTAAATGAGCAGTTCTTC
D gene: NA
V gene: TRBV28
clone size: few
J gene: TRBJ2-1